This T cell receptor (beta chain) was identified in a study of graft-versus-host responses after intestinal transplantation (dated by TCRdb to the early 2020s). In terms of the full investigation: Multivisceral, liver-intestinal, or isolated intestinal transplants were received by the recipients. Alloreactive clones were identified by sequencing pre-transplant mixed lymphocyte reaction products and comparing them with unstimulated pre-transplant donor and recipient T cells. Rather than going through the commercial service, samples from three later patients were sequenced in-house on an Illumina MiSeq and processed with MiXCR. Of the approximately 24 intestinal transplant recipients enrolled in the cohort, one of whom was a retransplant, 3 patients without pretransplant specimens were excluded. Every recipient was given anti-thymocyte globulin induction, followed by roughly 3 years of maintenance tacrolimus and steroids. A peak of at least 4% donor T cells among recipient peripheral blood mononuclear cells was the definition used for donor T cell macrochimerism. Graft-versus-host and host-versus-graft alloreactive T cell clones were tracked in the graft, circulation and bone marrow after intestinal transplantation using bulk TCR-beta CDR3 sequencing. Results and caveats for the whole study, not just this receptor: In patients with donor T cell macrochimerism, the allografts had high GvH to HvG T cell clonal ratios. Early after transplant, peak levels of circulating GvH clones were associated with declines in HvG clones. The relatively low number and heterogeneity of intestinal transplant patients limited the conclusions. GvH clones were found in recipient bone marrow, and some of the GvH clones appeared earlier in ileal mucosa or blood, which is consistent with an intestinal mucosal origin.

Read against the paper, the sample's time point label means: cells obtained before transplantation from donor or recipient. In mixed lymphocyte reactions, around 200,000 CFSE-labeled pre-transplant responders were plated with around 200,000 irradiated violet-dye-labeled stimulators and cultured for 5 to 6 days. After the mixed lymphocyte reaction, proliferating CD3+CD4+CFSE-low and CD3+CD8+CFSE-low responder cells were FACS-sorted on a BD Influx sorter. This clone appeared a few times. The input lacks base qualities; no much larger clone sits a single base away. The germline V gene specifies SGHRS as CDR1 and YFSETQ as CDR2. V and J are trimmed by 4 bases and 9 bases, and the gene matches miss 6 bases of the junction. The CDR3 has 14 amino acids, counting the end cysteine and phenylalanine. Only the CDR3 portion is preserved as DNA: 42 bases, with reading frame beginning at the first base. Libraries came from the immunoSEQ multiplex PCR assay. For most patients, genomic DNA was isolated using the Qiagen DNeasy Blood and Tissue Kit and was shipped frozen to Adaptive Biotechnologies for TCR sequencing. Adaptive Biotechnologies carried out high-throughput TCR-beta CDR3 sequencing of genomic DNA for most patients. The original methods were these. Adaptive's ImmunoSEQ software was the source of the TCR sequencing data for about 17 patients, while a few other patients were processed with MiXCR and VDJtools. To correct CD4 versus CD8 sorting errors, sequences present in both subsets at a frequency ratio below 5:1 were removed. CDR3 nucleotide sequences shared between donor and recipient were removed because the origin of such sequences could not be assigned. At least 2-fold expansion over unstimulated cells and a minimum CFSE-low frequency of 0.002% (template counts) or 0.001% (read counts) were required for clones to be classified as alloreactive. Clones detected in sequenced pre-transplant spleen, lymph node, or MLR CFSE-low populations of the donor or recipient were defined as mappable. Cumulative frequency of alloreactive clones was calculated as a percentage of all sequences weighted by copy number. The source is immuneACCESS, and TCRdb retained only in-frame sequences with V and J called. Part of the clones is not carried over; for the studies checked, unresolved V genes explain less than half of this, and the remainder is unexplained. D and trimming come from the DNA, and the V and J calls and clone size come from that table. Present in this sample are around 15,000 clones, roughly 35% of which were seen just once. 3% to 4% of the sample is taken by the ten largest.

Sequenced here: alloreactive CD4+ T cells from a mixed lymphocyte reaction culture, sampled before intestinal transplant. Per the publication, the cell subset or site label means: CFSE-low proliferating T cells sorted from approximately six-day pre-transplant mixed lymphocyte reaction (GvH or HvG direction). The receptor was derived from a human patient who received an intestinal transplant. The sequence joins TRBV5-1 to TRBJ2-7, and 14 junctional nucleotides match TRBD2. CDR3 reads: CASSLRLAGGGQYF. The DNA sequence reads TGCGCCAGCAGCCTTCGACTAGCGGGAGGGGGGCAGTACTTC.